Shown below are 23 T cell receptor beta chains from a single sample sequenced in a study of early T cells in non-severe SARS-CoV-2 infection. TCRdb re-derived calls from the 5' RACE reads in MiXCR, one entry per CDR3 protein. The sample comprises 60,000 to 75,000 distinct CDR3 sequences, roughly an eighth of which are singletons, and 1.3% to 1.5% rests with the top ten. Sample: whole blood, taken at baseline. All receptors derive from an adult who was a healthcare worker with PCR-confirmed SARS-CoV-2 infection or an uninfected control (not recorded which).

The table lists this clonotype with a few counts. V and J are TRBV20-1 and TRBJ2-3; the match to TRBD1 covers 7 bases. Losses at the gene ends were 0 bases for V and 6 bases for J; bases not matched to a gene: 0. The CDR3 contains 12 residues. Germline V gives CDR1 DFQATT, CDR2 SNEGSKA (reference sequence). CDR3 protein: CSARDRGDTQYF. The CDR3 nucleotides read TGCAGTGCTAGAGACAGGGGGGATACGCAGTATTTT.

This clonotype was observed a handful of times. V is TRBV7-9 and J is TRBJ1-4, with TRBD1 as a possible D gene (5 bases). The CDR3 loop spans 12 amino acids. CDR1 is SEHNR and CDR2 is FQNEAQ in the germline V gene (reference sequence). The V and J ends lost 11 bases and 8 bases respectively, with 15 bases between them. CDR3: CASTRGEEKLFF. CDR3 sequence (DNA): TGTGCCTCCACCCGGGGGGAGGAAAAACTGTTTTTT.

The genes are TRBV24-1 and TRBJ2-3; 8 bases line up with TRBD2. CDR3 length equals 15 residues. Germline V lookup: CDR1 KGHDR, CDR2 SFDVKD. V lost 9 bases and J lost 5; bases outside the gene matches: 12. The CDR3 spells CATLEEAGDLDTQYF. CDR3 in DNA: TGTGCCACCCTCGAGGAAGCGGGAGATCTAGATACGCAGTATTTT.

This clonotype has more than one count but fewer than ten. CDR3 nucleotides: TGTGCCAGCAGTCAGACAATTTCCACCTACGAGCAGTACTTC. This encodes CASSQTISTYEQYF. The V gene is TRBV27, the J gene TRBJ2-7; D gene unclear. V was cut by 5 bases and J by 2 bases, with 13 bases left in between. Germline V lookup: CDR1 MNHEY, CDR2 SMNVEV (reference sequence). This CDR3 comprises 14 residues.

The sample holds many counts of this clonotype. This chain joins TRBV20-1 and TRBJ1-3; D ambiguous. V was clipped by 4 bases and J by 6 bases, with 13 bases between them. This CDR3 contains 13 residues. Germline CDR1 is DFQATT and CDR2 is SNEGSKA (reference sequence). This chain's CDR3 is CSAIGRVKNTIYF. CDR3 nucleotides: TGCAGTGCTATCGGACGGGTCAAAAACACCATATATTTT.

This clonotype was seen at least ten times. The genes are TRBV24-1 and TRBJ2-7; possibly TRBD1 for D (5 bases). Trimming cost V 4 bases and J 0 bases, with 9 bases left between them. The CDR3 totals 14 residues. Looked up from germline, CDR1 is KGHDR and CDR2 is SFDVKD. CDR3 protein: CATSDRDSSYEQYF. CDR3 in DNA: TGTGCCACCAGTGACCGTGACAGCTCCTACGAGCAGTACTTC.

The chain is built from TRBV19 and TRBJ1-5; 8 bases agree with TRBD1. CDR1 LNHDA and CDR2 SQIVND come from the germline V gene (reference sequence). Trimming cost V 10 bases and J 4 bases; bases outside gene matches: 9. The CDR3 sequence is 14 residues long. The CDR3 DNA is TGTGCCACCAAATTCACAGGGGGGAATCAGCCCCAGCATTTT. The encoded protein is CATKFTGGNQPQHF.

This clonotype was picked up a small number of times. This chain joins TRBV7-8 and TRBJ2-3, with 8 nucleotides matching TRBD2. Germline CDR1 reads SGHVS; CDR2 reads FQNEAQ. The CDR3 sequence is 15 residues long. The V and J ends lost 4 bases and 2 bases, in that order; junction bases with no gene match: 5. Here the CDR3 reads CASSSREGHTDTQYF. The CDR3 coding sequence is TGTGCCAGCAGCTCCCGGGAGGGACACACAGATACGCAGTATTTT.

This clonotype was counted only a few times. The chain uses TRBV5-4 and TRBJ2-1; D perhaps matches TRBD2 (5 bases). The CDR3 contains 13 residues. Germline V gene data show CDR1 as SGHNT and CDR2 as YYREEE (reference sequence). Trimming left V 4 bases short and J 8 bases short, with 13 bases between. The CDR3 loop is CASSPTSSDEQFF. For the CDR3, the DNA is TGTGCCAGCAGCCCCACTAGTTCCGATGAGCAGTTCTTC. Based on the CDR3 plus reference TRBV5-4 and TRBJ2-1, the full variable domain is ETGVTQSPTHLIKTRGQQVTLRCSSQSGHNTVSWYQQALGQGPQFIFQYYREEENGRGNFPPRFSGLQFPNYSSELNVNALELDDSALYLCASSPTSSDEQFFGPGTRLTVL.

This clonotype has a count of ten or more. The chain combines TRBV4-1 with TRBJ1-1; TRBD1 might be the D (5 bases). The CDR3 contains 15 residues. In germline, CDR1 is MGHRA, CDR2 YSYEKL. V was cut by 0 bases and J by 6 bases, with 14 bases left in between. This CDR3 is CASSQEGSFRAEAFF. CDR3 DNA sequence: TGCGCCAGCAGCCAAGAGGGTAGCTTCAGGGCTGAAGCTTTCTTT.

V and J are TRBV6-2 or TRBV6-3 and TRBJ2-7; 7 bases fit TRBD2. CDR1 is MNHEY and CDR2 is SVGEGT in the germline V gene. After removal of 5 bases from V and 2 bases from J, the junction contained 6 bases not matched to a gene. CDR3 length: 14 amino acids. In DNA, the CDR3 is TGTGCCAGCAGTCCTAGCGGTCTGACCTACGAGCAGTACTTC. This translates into CASSPSGLTYEQYF.

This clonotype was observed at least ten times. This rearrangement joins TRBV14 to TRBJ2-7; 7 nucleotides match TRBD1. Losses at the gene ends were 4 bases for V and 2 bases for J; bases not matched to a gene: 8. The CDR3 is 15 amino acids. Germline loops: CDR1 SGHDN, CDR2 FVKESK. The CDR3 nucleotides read TGTGCCAGCAGCCCTTATGAGGGGGCCGCCTACGAGCAGTACTTC. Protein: CASSPYEGAAYEQYF. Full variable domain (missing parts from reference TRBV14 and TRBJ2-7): EAGVTQFPSHSVIEKGQTVTLRCDPISGHDNLYWYRRVMGKEIKFLLHFVKESKQDESGMPNNRFLAERTGGTYSTLKVQPAELEDSGVYFCASSPYEGAAYEQYFGPGTRLTVT.

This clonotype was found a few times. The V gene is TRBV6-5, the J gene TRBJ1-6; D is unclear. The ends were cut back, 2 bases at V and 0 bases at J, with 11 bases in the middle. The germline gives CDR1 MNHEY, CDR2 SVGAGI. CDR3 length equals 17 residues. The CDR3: CASSYQGRGSYNSPLHF. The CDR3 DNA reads TGTGCCAGCAGTTACCAAGGACGGGGCTCCTATAATTCACCCCTCCACTTT.

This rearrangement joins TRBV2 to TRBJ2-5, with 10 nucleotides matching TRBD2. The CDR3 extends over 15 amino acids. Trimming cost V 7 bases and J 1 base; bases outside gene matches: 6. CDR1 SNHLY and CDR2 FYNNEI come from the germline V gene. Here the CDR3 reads CASTGVAGGQETQYF. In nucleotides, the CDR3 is TGTGCCAGCACGGGGGTAGCGGGGGGCCAAGAGACCCAGTACTTC.

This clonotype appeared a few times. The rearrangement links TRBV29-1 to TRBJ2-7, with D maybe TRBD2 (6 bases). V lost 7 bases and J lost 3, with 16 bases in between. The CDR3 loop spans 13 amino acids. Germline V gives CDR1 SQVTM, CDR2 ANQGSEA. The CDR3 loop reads CSARTEGNYEQYF. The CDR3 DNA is TGCAGCGCCCGGACGGAGGGCAACTACGAGCAGTACTTC.

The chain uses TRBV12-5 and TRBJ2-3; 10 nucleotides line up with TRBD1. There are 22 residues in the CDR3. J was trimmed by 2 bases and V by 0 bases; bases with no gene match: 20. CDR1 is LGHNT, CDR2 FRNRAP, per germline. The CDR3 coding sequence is TGTGCTAGTGGTTTGGTACTCGGGACAGGGGAGGACGGCAATCGTATCACAGATACGCAGTATTTT. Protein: CASGLVLGTGEDGNRITDTQYF.

CDR3 region: CASSLWDRGEETQYF. The CDR3 DNA reads TGTGCCAGCAGTTTGTGGGACAGGGGTGAAGAGACCCAGTACTTC. The gene calls are TRBV27 and TRBJ2-5, with TRBD1 matching 10 bases. There are 15 residues in the CDR3. V was pared by 3 bases and J by 3 bases, with 4 bases of the junction left unmatched. CDR1 is MNHEY, CDR2 SMNVEV, per germline (reference sequence).

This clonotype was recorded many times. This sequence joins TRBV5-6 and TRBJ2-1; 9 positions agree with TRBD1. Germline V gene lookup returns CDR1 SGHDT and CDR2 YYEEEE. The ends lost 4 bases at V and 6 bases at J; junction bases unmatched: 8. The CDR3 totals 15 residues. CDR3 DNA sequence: TGTGCCAGCAGCAACCGGGACAGGGACCCCAATGAGCAGTTCTTC. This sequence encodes CASSNRDRDPNEQFF.

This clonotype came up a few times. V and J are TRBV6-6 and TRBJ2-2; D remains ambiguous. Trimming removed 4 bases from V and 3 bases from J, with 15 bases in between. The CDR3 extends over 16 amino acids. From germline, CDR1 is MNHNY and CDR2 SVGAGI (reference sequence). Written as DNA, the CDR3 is TGTGCCAGCAGTTCCCCCGGAGTCCTGGACACCGGGGAGCTGTTTTTT. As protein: CASSSPGVLDTGELFF.

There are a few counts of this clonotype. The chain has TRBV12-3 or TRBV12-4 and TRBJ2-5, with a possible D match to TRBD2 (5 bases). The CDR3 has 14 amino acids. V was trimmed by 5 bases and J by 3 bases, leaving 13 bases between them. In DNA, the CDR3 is TGTGCCAGCAGTGCATCGGACGGGGAAGAGACCCAGTACTTC. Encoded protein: CASSASDGEETQYF.

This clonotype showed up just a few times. The CDR3 nucleotides are TGTGCCAGCAGTTACGGGGGGACTGAAGCTTTCTTT. Translation gives CASSYGGTEAFF. This sequence joins TRBV6-6 and TRBJ1-1; D possibly corresponds to TRBD1 (5 bases). The length of the CDR3 is 12 residues. The ends were cut back, 2 bases at V and 5 bases at J, with 6 bases in the middle. The germline CDR1 and CDR2 sequences are MNHNY and SVGAGI (reference sequence).

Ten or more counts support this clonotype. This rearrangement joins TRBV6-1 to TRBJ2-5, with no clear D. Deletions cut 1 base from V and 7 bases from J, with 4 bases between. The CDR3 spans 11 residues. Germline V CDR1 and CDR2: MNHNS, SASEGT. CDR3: CASSEGLTQYF. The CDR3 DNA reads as TGTGCCAGCAGTGAAGGACTGACCCAGTACTTC.

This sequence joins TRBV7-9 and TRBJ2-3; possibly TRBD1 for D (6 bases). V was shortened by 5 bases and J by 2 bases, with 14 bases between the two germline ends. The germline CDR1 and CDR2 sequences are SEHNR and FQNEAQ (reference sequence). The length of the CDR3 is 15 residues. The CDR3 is CASSGPGQPTDTQYF. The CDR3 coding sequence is TGTGCCAGCAGCGGCCCGGGACAACCCACAGATACGCAGTATTTT.